This TCR beta chain was retrieved from a study of cytomegalovirus exposure and HLA in healthy donors. CDR3 length: 10 residues. A remark on this clone: Its specificity is not known.

PCR was performed using 60 Vbeta and 13 Jbeta primers. Clones were sequenced by immunoSEQ multiplex PCR, and TCRdb holds only the in-frame ones, with some missing. Of 100,000 to 150,000 clones in the sample, 75% to 85% were seen once. Study results and limitations: In a later analysis, specific HLA alleles were associated with approximately 16,000 TCR beta sequences at a 0.05 false discovery rate. Among TCR beta chains, those listed as cytomegalovirus-associated numbered 164.

This receptor was obtained from a man in his fifties in good health and CMV-seronegative. The chain uses TRBV21-1 and TRBJ1-5; TRBD1, the table's D call, was not compared with the DNA. TRBV21-1 is a known pseudogene. Sequencing used PBMCs. This CDR3 reads CASRKPGHHF. CDR3 sequence (DNA): TGTGCCAGCAGGAAGCCAGGGCACCATTTT.